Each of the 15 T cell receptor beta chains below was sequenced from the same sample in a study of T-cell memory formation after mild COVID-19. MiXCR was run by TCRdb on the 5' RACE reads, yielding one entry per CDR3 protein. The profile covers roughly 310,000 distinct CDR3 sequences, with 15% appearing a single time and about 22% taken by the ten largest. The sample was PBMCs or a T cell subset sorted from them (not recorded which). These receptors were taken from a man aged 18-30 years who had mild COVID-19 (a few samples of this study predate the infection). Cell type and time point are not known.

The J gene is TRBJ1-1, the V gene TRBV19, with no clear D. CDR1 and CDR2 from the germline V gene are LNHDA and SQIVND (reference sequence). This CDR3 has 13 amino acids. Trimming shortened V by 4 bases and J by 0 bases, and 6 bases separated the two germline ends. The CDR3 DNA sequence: TGTGCCAGTAGTACCGGGGTGAACACTGAAGCTTTCTTT. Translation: CASSTGVNTEAFF.

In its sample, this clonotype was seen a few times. CDR3 in DNA: TGCGCCAGCAGCCAAGACCCCAGGGGGACTGAAGCTTTCTTT. Translated, it gives CASSQDPRGTEAFF. The chain has TRBV4-3 and TRBJ1-1, with 7 nucleotides matching TRBD1. Germline loops: CDR1 LGHNA, CDR2 YSLEER. The CDR3 consists of 14 residues. V lost 0 bases to trimming and J lost 5 bases; unmatched junction nucleotides: 3.

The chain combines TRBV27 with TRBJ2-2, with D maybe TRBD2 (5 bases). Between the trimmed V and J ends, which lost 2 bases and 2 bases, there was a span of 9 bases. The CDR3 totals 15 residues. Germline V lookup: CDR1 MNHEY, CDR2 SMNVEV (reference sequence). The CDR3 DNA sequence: TGTGCCAGCAGTTTAGGACTCTTTAACACCGGGGAGCTGTTTTTT. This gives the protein CASSLGLFNTGELFF.

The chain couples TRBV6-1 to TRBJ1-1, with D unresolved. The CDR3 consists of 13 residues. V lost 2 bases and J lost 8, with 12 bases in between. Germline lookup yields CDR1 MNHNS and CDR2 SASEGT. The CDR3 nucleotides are TGTGCCAGCAGTGAATATGGGGTTTTCGAAGCTTTCTTT. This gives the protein CASSEYGVFEAFF.

In nucleotides, the CDR3 is TGTGCCAGCTCACCATCGGCAGGGCTCATCAATCAGCCCCAGCATTTT. Its protein product is CASSPSAGLINQPQHF. The V and J genes are TRBV18 and TRBJ1-5; weak D call: TRBD1 (5 bases). The CDR3 has 16 amino acids. Germline V gives CDR1 KGHSH, CDR2 LQKENI. V lost 2 bases and J lost 3, with 14 bases in between.

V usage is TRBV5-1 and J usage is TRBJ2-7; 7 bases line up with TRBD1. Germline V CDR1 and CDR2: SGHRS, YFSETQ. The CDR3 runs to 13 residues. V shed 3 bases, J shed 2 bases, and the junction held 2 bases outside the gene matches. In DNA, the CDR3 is TGCGCCAGCAGCTGGGACAGTCCCTACGAGCAGTACTTC. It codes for CASSWDSPYEQYF. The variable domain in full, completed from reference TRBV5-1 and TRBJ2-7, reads KAGVTQTPRYLIKTRGQQVTLSCSPISGHRSVSWYQQTPGQGLQFLFEYFSETQRNKGNFPGRFSGRQFSNSRSEMNVSTLELGDSALYLCASSWDSPYEQYFGPGTRLTVT.

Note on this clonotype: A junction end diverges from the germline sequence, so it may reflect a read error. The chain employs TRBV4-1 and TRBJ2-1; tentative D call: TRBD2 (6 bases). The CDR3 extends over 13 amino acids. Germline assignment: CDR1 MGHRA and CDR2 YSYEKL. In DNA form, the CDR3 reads TGCGCCAGCAGCCCCATGGAGGGCCAGGATCGCGTCTTC. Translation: CASSPMEGQDRVF.

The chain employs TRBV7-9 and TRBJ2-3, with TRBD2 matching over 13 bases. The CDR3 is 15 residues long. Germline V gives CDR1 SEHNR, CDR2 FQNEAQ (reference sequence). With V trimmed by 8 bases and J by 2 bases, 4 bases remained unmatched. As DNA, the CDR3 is TGTGCCAGCGAAGGACTAGCGGGAGCCACAGATACGCAGTATTTT. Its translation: CASEGLAGATDTQYF.

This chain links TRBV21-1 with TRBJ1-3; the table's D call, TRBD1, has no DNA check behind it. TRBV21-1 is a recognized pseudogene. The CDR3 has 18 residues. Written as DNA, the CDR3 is TGTGCCAGCAGCTCGGGGGCACCTCCCTCAATATCTGGAAACACCATATATTTT. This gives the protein CASSSGAPPSISGNTIYF.

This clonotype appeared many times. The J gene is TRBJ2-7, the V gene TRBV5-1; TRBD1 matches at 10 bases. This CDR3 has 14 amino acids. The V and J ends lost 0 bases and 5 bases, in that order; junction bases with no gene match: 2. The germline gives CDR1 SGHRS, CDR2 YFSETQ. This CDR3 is CASSLAGTGDEQYV. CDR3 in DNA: TGCGCCAGCAGCTTGGCGGGGACAGGGGACGAGCAGTACGTC.

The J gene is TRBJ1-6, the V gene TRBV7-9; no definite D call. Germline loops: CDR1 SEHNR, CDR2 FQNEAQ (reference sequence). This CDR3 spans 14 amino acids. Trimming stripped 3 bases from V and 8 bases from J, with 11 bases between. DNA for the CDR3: TGTGCCAGCAGCTTCGGGGTAGGCGATTCACCCCTCCACTTT. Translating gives CASSFGVGDSPLHF.

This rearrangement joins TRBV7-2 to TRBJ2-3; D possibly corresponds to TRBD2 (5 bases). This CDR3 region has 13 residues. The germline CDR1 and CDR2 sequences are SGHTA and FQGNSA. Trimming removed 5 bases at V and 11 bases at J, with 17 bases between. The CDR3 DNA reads TGTGCCAGCAGCCCCGGTCTCAGCGGATGGCAGTATTTT. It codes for CASSPGLSGWQYF.

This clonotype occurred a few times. The CDR3 sequence: CASSEGEATISPTDTQYF. The CDR3 DNA follows: TGCGCCAGCAGCGAGGGGGAGGCTACCATTTCCCCTACAGATACGCAGTATTTT. The genes are TRBV5-1 and TRBJ2-3; TRBD1 or TRBD2 may be the D gene (6 bases each). This CDR3 is 18 amino acids long. Trimming stripped 4 bases from V and 3 bases from J, with 24 bases between. Germline V gene sequence: CDR1 SGHRS, CDR2 YFSETQ.

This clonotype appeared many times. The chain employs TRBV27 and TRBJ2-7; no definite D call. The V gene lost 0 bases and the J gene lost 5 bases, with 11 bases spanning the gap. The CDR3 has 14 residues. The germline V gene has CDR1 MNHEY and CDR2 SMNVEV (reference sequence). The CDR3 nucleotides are TGTGCCAGCAGTTTATCGCTTCCCATAGACGAGCAGTACTTC. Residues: CASSLSLPIDEQYF.

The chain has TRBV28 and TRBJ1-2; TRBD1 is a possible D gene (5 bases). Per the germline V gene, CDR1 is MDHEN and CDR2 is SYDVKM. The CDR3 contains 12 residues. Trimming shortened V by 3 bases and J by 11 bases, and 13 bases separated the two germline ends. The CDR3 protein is CASSFGRAVYTF. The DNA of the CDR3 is TGTGCCAGCAGTTTCGGCAGGGCGGTATACACCTTC.